The clone carrying this T cell receptor (beta chain) was observed a single time. This CDR3 region has 13 residues. CDR1 is LNHDA and CDR2 is SQIVND in the germline V gene (reference sequence). V lost 4 bases and J 2 bases, leaving 8 bases between the germline ends. This sample is part of a study of T cell changes during pregnancy in multiple sclerosis. Profiled with immunoSEQ multiplex PCR; TCRdb holds only in-frame clones, not every one. The sample consists of approximately 30,000 clones, around 93% of them appearing once. The sample here was CD4+ T cells from peripheral blood mononuclear cells, taken after pregnancy. The receptor was isolated from a female donor with multiple sclerosis, enrolled in a pregnancy study. The rearrangement links TRBV19 to TRBJ2-5; D is possibly TRBD1 (5 bases). CDR3 in DNA: TGTGCCAGTAGTAGGGGCCTACAAGAGACCCAGTACTTC. The encoded protein is CASSRGLQETQYF. Full variable domain (rest looked up from reference TRBV19 and TRBJ2-5): DGGITQSPKYLFRKEGQNVTLSCEQNLNHDAMYWYRQDPGQGLRLIYYSQIVNDFQKGDIAEGYSVSREKKESFPLTVTSAQKNPTAFYLCASSRGLQETQYFGPGTRLLVL.